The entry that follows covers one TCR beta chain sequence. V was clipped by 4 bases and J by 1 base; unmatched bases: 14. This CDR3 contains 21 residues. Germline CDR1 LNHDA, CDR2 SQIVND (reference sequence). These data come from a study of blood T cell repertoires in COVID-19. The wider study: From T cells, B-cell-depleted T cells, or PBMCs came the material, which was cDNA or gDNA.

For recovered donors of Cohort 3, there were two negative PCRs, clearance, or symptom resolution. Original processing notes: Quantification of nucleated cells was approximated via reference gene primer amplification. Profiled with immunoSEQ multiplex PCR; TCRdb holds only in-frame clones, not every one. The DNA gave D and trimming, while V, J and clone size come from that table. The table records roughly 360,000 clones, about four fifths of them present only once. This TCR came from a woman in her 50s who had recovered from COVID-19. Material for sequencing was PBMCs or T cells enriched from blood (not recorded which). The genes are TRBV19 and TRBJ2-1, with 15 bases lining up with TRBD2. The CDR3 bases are TGTGCCAGTAGTAGACGGGTCAGAGGGACTAGCGGGAGGCTTTCCTACAATGAGCAGTTCTTC. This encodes CASSRRVRGTSGRLSYNEQFF.